The 28 T cell receptor beta chains presented below share a single source sample, sequenced in a study of blood T cells in healthy people across ages. Through a sample-barcoded 5' primer and a J-beta primer mix, a second PCR was run for roughly 7 to 12 cycles. TCRdb re-called the 5' RACE reads with MiXCR, one entry per CDR3 protein. The sample lists over 1,500,000 distinct CDR3 sequences, roughly 49% occurring once. The sequenced sample consisted of blood. The receptors here all came from a woman between 35 and 50 years old in good health.

This chain joins TRBV5-6 and TRBJ2-7, with D unresolved. This CDR3 has 15 amino acids. The germline V and J ends were trimmed by 0 bases and 0 bases, with 10 bases remaining between them. Germline CDR1 SGHDT, CDR2 YYEEEE. CDR3 bases: TGTGCCAGCAGCTTGGGCCCCCAAAGCTCCTACGAGCAGTACTTC. This gives the protein CASSLGPQSSYEQYF.

DNA for the CDR3: TGTGCCACTAGCGGGGAGGTAACAGATACGCAGTATTTT. Its translation is CATSGEVTDTQYF. The chain couples TRBV6-5 to TRBJ2-3, with TRBD2 identical over 9 bases. The CDR3 covers 13 residues. CDR1 is MNHEY and CDR2 is SVGAGI in the germline V gene. V shed 10 bases, J shed 3 bases, and the junction held 5 bases outside the gene matches.

This chain connects TRBV7-2 to TRBJ2-1; possible D gene TRBD2, 6 bases. CDR3 length: 12 amino acids. Germline V lookup: CDR1 SGHTA, CDR2 FQGNSA. V was clipped by 3 bases and J by 13 bases, with 13 bases between them. CDR3 sequence reads: CASSFYGGTQFF. As DNA, the CDR3 is TGTGCCAGCAGCTTTTATGGGGGGACCCAGTTCTTC.

The V and J genes are TRBV6-5 and TRBJ2-7; D gene unclear. Trimming removed 0 bases from V and 0 bases from J, with 12 bases in between. This CDR3 is built from 16 residues. In germline, CDR1 is MNHEY, CDR2 SVGAGI. The CDR3 sequence: CASSYSGDLSSYEQYF. Here the CDR3 DNA reads TGTGCCAGCAGTTACTCGGGCGACCTGAGCTCCTACGAGCAGTACTTC.

This sequence joins TRBV24-1 and TRBJ2-7; 7 nucleotides match TRBD1. Germline V gene data show CDR1 as KGHDR and CDR2 as SFDVKD. V dropped 5 bases and J dropped 7; count of bases not matched to a gene: 7. The CDR3 length is 13 residues. CDR3 nucleotides: TGTGCCACCAGTGCTTTCAAGGGGGCTGAGCAGTACTTC. Protein product: CATSAFKGAEQYF.

The V gene is TRBV7-9, the J gene TRBJ2-5, with 8 positions matching TRBD1. From germline, CDR1 is SEHNR and CDR2 FQNEAQ (reference sequence). The V gene end was trimmed by 4 bases and the J gene end by 7 bases; junction bases not matched to a gene: 17. The CDR3 consists of 17 residues. For the CDR3, the DNA is TGTGCCAGCAGCTCCGGGACAGGTATATTAGTTTCGGGGACCCAGTACTTC. Translation: CASSSGTGILVSGTQYF.

This clonotype was counted only a few times. V gene TRBV11-2 combines with J gene TRBJ1-2, with a tentative D call TRBD1 (5 bases). The CDR3 runs to 15 residues. The V and J ends lost 7 bases and 2 bases respectively, with 17 bases between them. Per germline, CDR1 SGHAT and CDR2 FQNNGV. CDR3 protein: CASTPPGTVNYGYTF. The CDR3, as DNA: TGTGCCAGCACTCCCCCCGGGACGGTAAACTATGGCTACACCTTC. The whole variable domain, remainder taken from reference TRBV11-2 and TRBJ1-2, is EAGVAQSPRYKIIEKRQSVAFWCNPISGHATLYWYQQILGQGPKLLIQFQNNGVVDDSQLPKDRFSAERLKGVDSTLKIQPAKLEDSAVYLCASTPPGTVNYGYTFGSGTRLTVV.

This chain joins TRBV5-1 and TRBJ1-2; a possible D gene is TRBD1 (5 bases). The germline gives CDR1 SGHRS, CDR2 YFSETQ. CDR3 length: 15 residues. Trimming left V 6 bases short and J 0 bases short, with 15 bases between. This CDR3 reads CASTRTGPANYGYTF. Here the CDR3 DNA reads TGCGCCAGCACCCGAACGGGGCCCGCTAACTATGGCTACACCTTC.

As to this clonotype: The junction departs from germline at one end; a sequencing error may be responsible. The chain recombines TRBV6-2 or TRBV6-3 with TRBJ2-7; D call uncertain. Near its end, the DNA agrees better with TRBJ2-4, so the J call may be wrong. Per the germline V gene, CDR1 is MNHEY and CDR2 is SVGEGT. This CDR3 has 12 residues. CDR3 DNA sequence: TGTGCCGGCAGTTACTCCAAAAACATTCAGTACTTC. This translates into CAGSYSKNIQYF.

This sequence joins TRBV7-2 and TRBJ2-7, with D unclear. Germline V gives CDR1 SGHTA, CDR2 FQGNSA. The V gene lost 5 bases and the J gene lost 2 bases, with 16 bases spanning the gap. This CDR3 comprises 15 residues. In DNA, the CDR3 is TGTGCCAGCAGCCCGAGAGGCACCACAGCCTACGAGCAGTACTTC. As protein: CASSPRGTTAYEQYF.

This clonotype was found once. The V gene is TRBV6-6, the J gene TRBJ2-1; 7 bases align to TRBD2. The CDR3 is 15 residues long. Germline V gene sequence: CDR1 MNHNY, CDR2 SVGAGI (reference sequence). With V trimmed by 5 bases and J by 3 bases, 7 bases remained unmatched. The CDR3 DNA reads TGTGCCAGCAGTCAACTAGCGCCGAACTACAATGAGCAGTTCTTC. Protein: CASSQLAPNYNEQFF.

The chain has TRBV28 and TRBJ2-5, with D possibly TRBD1 on 5 matching bases. The V gene's germline CDR1 is MDHEN and CDR2 SYDVKM. Trimming took off 2 bases at V and 0 bases at J, with 10 bases between the two ends. The CDR3 is made up of 15 amino acids. This chain's CDR3 is CASSLSQGNQETQYF. As DNA, the CDR3 is TGTGCCAGCAGTTTAAGCCAGGGAAACCAAGAGACCCAGTACTTC.

The chain combines TRBV28 with TRBJ2-1; 8 nucleotides agree with TRBD1. From germline, CDR1 is MDHEN and CDR2 SYDVKM. V lost 6 bases, J lost 15 bases, and 16 bases stayed unmatched. The CDR3 contains 14 residues. DNA for the CDR3: TGTGCCAGCAGGTCCGGGACAGGTACTCGTAAGGGGTTCTTC. It translates to CASRSGTGTRKGFF.

This chain joins TRBV7-2 and TRBJ1-2; possible D gene TRBD1, 6 bases. Germline V gene data show CDR1 as SGHTA and CDR2 as FQGNSA. V dropped 5 bases and J dropped 2 bases, with 18 bases sitting between them. The CDR3 is made up of 16 amino acids. This CDR3 reads CASSPSWGGLNYGYTF. CDR3 nucleotides: TGTGCCAGCAGCCCATCATGGGGGGGGCTCAACTATGGCTACACCTTC. Full variable domain (rest looked up from reference TRBV7-2 and TRBJ1-2): GAGVSQSPSNKVTEKGKDVELRCDPISGHTALYWYRQSLGQGLEFLIYFQGNSAPDKSGLPSDRFSAERTGGSVSTLTIQRTQQEDSAVYLCASSPSWGGLNYGYTFGSGTRLTVV.

The CDR3 loop is CSAPGTGNYGYTF. CDR3 sequence (DNA): TGCAGTGCTCCCGGGACAGGGAACTATGGCTACACCTTC. This chain connects TRBV20-1 to TRBJ1-2, with TRBD1 matching over 9 bases. Trimming removed 5 bases from V and 2 bases from J; junction bases left unmatched: 3. CDR3 size: 13 residues. The germline gives CDR1 DFQATT, CDR2 SNEGSKA (reference sequence).

This clonotype has a handful of counts. This chain links TRBV7-2 with TRBJ1-5, with no clear D. The germline V and J ends were trimmed by 5 bases and 0 bases, with 20 bases remaining between them. Germline V gene sequence: CDR1 SGHTA, CDR2 FQGNSA. This CDR3 is built from 18 residues. CDR3 amino acids: CASSLHGREMGSNQPQHF. The CDR3, as DNA: TGTGCCAGCAGCCTCCACGGACGGGAAATGGGTAGCAATCAGCCCCAGCATTTT. The full variable domain, in which reference TRBV7-2 and TRBJ1-5 provide the parts outside the CDR3, is GAGVSQSPSNKVTEKGKDVELRCDPISGHTALYWYRQSLGQGLEFLIYFQGNSAPDKSGLPSDRFSAERTGGSVSTLTIQRTQQEDSAVYLCASSLHGREMGSNQPQHFGDGTRLSIL.

This clonotype was recorded once. The gene calls are TRBV9 and TRBJ2-1, with D maybe TRBD2 (6 bases). The germline gives CDR1 SGDLS, CDR2 YYNGEE. The CDR3 spans 15 residues. Trimming pared 2 bases from V and 5 bases from J, leaving 14 bases between. The CDR3 coding sequence is TGTGCCAGCAGCGTGGGGTCGACTAGGGACAATGAGCAGTTCTTC. Protein sequence: CASSVGSTRDNEQFF.

This clonotype was seen just once. This chain links TRBV7-9 with TRBJ2-3, with D maybe TRBD2 (7 bases). CDR3 length: 15 residues. Per the germline V gene, CDR1 is SEHNR and CDR2 is FQNEAQ (reference sequence). With 6 bases removed from V and 3 bases from J, the gap between germline ends came to 16 bases. The CDR3 protein is CASRRGGFGTDTQYF. In nucleotides, the CDR3 is TGTGCCAGCAGAAGGGGGGGGTTCGGGACAGATACGCAGTATTTT.

The chain combines TRBV13 with TRBJ2-1; 7 bases are shared with TRBD2. TRBJ2-7 explains the end of the DNA better; the J call may be wrong. Germline assignment: CDR1 PRHDT and CDR2 FYEKMQ (reference sequence). The CDR3 is made up of 13 amino acids. The CDR3 sequence: CASREAGYNEQYF. For the CDR3, the DNA is TGTGCCAGCAGAGAAGCGGGGTACAATGAGCAGTACTTC.

The genes are TRBV6-2 or TRBV6-3 and TRBJ2-5; 7 nucleotides agree with TRBD1. This CDR3 region has 13 residues. The trim removed 2 bases at V and 9 bases at J, leaving 6 bases unmatched. Germline loops: CDR1 MNHEY, CDR2 SVGEGT. DNA of the CDR3: TGTGCCAGCAGTTACGAGGGGGCCCTCCCCCAGTACTTC. It encodes CASSYEGALPQYF.

This clonotype was observed a few times. The V and J genes are TRBV27 and TRBJ2-3; 14 bases fit TRBD2. With 5 bases clipped from V and 4 bases from J, the junction kept 5 bases outside the gene matches. CDR1 and CDR2 from the germline V gene are MNHEY and SMNVEV (reference sequence). The CDR3 runs to 16 residues. In DNA form, the CDR3 reads TGTGCCAGCAGTCGACTAGCGGGGGGGCCGGCAGATACGCAGTATTTT. Translation gives CASSRLAGGPADTQYF.

The genes are TRBV7-2 and TRBJ2-5; D tentatively fits TRBD1 or TRBD2 (6 bases each). CDR1 SGHTA and CDR2 FQGNSA come from the germline V gene. This CDR3 spans 16 amino acids. V dropped 1 base and J dropped 4 bases, with 16 bases sitting between them. As DNA, the CDR3 is TGTGCCAGCAGCTTAGAGGGGGGCAGGGGCGGAGAGACCCAGTACTTC. Its protein product is CASSLEGGRGGETQYF.

The chain recombines TRBV7-9 with TRBJ1-6; TRBD1 agrees at 7 bases. Germline V gene sequence: CDR1 SEHNR, CDR2 FQNEAQ (reference sequence). V lost 5 bases, J lost 10 bases, and 14 bases stayed unmatched. The CDR3 is 16 residues long. The CDR3 region has the DNA TGTGCCAGCAGCCCCTCCTTCGGACAGGTAGACTCACCCCTCCACTTT. Translation gives CASSPSFGQVDSPLHF.

This clonotype was seen only a few times. V and J are TRBV14 and TRBJ2-3, with 9 positions matching TRBD1. The J segment lost 0 bases and the V segment lost 4 bases, leaving 5 bases of the junction unmatched. The CDR3 has 16 residues. The germline V gene encodes CDR1 SGHDN and CDR2 FVKESK. The CDR3 DNA is TGTGCCAGCAGCCTTCCGGGACAGGGTAGCACAGATACGCAGTATTTT. Protein: CASSLPGQGSTDTQYF.

This chain joins TRBV6-2 or TRBV6-3 and TRBJ2-3; 10 bases align to TRBD2. The germline V gene encodes CDR1 MNHEY and CDR2 SVGEGT. The CDR3 totals 17 residues. The V and J ends lost 2 bases and 3 bases, in that order; junction bases with no gene match: 8. CDR3: CASSYRLTSGETDTQYF. The CDR3 DNA reads TGTGCCAGCAGTTACCGCCTCACTAGCGGGGAGACAGATACGCAGTATTTT.

Notes on this clonotype: A junction end diverges from the germline sequence, so it may reflect a read error. This chain uses TRBV5-1 with TRBJ1-2, with 7 bases aligning to TRBD1. The germline CDR1 and CDR2 sequences are SGHRS and YFSETQ. The CDR3 is 16 residues long. For the CDR3, the DNA is TGCGTCAGCAGCATTCGGACAGGCGCGCCCCGCGGAGGCTACACCTTC. It translates to CVSSIRTGAPRGGYTF.

This clonotype was seen more than once but under ten times. This rearrangement joins TRBV6-1 to TRBJ2-7; TRBD1 matches 9 bases. The CDR3 consists of 15 residues. V dropped 6 bases and J dropped 3; count of bases not matched to a gene: 9. Germline values: CDR1 MNHNS, CDR2 SASEGT. The CDR3 sequence: CASRGHSTGGYEQYF. CDR3 bases: TGTGCCAGCAGGGGACATTCGACAGGGGGCTACGAGCAGTACTTC.

This sequence joins TRBV20-1 and TRBJ2-3, with 8 bases lining up with TRBD2. Germline values: CDR1 DFQATT, CDR2 SNEGSKA (reference sequence). The CDR3 sequence is 15 residues long. Losses at the gene ends were 6 bases for V and 0 bases for J; bases not matched to a gene: 8. This CDR3 reads CSARTSGGSTDTQYF. In nucleotides, the CDR3 is TGCAGTGCCCGAACGAGCGGGGGAAGCACAGATACGCAGTATTTT.